This TCR beta chain was recovered during a study of PD-1 blockade in classical Hodgkin lymphoma. This clone was counted between two and nine times. Its antigen is currently unknown. Brentuximab vedotin exposure varied, and every patient relapsed after autologous stem cell transplantation. Germline CDR1 LNHDA, CDR2 SQIVND (reference sequence). V lost 0 bases and J 0 bases, leaving 5 bases between the germline ends. The CDR3 consists of 15 residues. Method: immunoSEQ multiplex PCR; TCRdb's copy keeps in-frame clones and lacks some. The sample has under 30,000 clones; around three quarters are singletons. Study observations and caveats: What caused the repertoire differences, perhaps disease activity or prior therapy, remains undefined.

This sequence was found in a human donor with classical Hodgkin lymphoma. The source was peripheral blood mononuclear cells (PBMCs), collected before the second cycle of nivolumab. The chain has TRBV19 and TRBJ2-2; D uncertain. CDR3 loop: CASSIEVANTGELFF. The DNA for the CDR3 is TGTGCCAGTAGTATAGAGGTGGCGAACACCGGGGAGCTGTTTTTT.